Following are 7 T cell receptor beta chains from one sample sequenced in a study of shared clonotypes between healthy human individuals. Measured with immunoSEQ multiplex PCR; TCRdb has only the in-frame clones, and not every one. The sample records 2 million to 2.5 million clones, about nine tenths being singletons. Input material: naive CD4+ T cells from PBMCs. Sample subset: CD45RA+ positively selected. The receptors come from a man aged 18 to 29 in good health. Some clones in this sample may be carry-over from other donors' samples.

This sequence joins TRBV28 and TRBJ2-5; D unclear. Trimming cost V 5 bases and J 5 bases, with 9 bases left between them. Germline CDR1 and CDR2: MDHEN and SYDVKM. The CDR3 loop spans 12 amino acids. The CDR3 sequence: CASSTPIETQYF. CDR3 nucleotides: TGTGCCAGCAGTACACCGATCGAGACCCAGTACTTC. The full variable domain, in which reference TRBV28 and TRBJ2-5 provide the parts outside the CDR3, is DVKVTQSSRYLVKRTGEKVFLECVQDMDHENMFWYRQDPGLGLRLIYFSYDVKMKEKGDIPEGYSVSREKKERFSLILESASTNQTSMYLCASSTPIETQYFGPGTRLLVL.

DNA for the CDR3: TGTGCCAGCAGCGCCCAGCCACTAGCGGGAAATGTCTACAATGAGCAGTTCTTC. It yields the protein CASSAQPLAGNVYNEQFF. The chain has TRBV9 and TRBJ2-1; 10 bases fit TRBD2. The J segment lost 3 bases and the V segment lost 3 bases, leaving 12 bases of the junction unmatched. Germline-derived CDR1 and CDR2 are SGDLS and YYNGEE. This CDR3 is 18 amino acids long.

This chain links TRBV4-2 with TRBJ1-2; TRBD1 is a possible D gene (5 bases). This CDR3 has 16 residues. The germline V gene has CDR1 LGHNA and CDR2 YNFKEQ. Deletions cut 2 bases from V and 3 bases from J, with 16 bases between. The CDR3 is CASSQQGGRDYYGYTF. The CDR3 DNA reads as TGTGCCAGCAGCCAACAAGGTGGCAGGGACTACTATGGCTACACCTTC.

The chain uses TRBV14 and TRBJ2-2; no clear D gene. V lost 1 base and J lost 1, with 7 bases in between. Germline lookup yields CDR1 SGHDN and CDR2 FVKESK. This CDR3 comprises 15 residues. The CDR3 spells CASSQVGRNTGELFF. CDR3 in DNA: TGTGCCAGCAGCCAAGTAGGGCGGAACACCGGGGAGCTGTTTTTT.

The V call is TRBV7-8, the J call TRBJ1-4; D gene ambiguous. The CDR3 loop spans 16 amino acids. The germline V gene encodes CDR1 SGHVS and CDR2 FQNEAQ. V was cut by 5 bases and J by 5 bases, with 18 bases left in between. The CDR3, as DNA: TGTGCCAGCAGCCCATTCCGGGGAGGCCCGAATGAAAAACTGTTTTTT. It specifies CASSPFRGGPNEKLFF.

On this clone: A junction boundary mismatches the germline segment, possibly from a read error. This chain joins TRBV7-9 and TRBJ1-2, with no clear D. Germline V gene lookup returns CDR1 SEHNR and CDR2 FQNEAQ (reference sequence). The CDR3 length is 15 residues. CDR3: CASTLFSEGKNGYTF. DNA of the CDR3: TGTGCCAGCACCTTATTTTCGGAGGGAAAAAATGGCTACACCTTC.

As concerns this clone: This sample also contains other DNA sequences that code for the same CDR3. This chain uses TRBV9 with TRBJ2-6; tentatively, D is TRBD1 (5 bases). Germline V gene lookup returns CDR1 SGDLS and CDR2 YYNGEE. The CDR3 is 15 amino acids. Deletions cut 0 bases from V and 1 base from J, with 5 bases between. DNA for the CDR3: TGTGCCAGCAGCGTAGAGGGGTCTGGGGCCAACGTCCTGACTTTC. It encodes CASSVEGSGANVLTF.